The T cell receptor (beta chain) described here comes from a study of shared clonotypes between healthy human individuals. Across the whole study: The study enrolled two women and a few men aged 18 to 49.

V gave up 5 bases and J gave up 4 bases; unmatched junction bases: 7. Germline CDR1 reads SGHDN; CDR2 reads FVKESK. CDR3 length: 15 amino acids. Produced via immunoSEQ multiplex PCR; TCRdb's table is partial and in-frame only. The repertoire holds 2 million or so clones, with roughly 94% as singletons. This clone is a singleton in its sample. The sequence was collected from a man aged 18-30 years in good health. The sequenced material came from naive CD4+ T cells sorted from blood. Subset in this sample: CD45RA+ positively selected. The chain employs TRBV14 and TRBJ2-2; TRBD1 matches 7 bases. CDR3 coding DNA: TGTGCCAGCAGCACAGACAGGGTTCGCACCGGGGAGCTGTTTTTT. It specifies CASSTDRVRTGELFF.